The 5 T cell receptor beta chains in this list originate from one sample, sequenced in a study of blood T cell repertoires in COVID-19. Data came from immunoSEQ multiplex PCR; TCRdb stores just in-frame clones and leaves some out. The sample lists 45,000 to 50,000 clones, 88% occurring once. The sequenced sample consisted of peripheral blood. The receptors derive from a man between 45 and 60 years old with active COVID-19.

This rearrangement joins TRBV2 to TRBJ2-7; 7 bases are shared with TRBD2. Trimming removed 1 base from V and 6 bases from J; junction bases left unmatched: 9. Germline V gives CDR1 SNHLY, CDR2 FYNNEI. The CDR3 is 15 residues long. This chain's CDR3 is CASSEDDGAGSEQYF. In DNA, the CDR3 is TGTGCCAGCAGTGAAGACGATGGAGCGGGGTCCGAGCAGTACTTC.

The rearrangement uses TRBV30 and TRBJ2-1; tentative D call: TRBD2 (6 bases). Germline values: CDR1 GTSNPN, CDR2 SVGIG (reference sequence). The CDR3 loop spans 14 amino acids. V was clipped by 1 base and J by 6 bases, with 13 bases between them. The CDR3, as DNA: TGTGCCTGGAGTGATAGCGGATCATTCAATGAGCAGTTCTTC. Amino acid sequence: CAWSDSGSFNEQFF.

The CDR3 DNA is TGTGCCAGCAGCCAAGCCCACAGGGGCGAGCAGTACTTC. Encoded protein: CASSQAHRGEQYF. V usage is TRBV4-2 and J usage is TRBJ2-7, with 7 positions matching TRBD1. CDR1 is LGHNA, CDR2 YNFKEQ, per germline. V was pared by 1 base and J by 6 bases, with 3 bases of the junction left unmatched. This CDR3 contains 13 residues.

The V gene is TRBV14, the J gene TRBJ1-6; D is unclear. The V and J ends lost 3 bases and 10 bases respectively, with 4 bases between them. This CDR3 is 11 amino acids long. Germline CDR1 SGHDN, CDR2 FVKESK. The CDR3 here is CASSQGSPLHF. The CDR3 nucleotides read TGTGCCAGCAGCCAGGGCTCACCCCTCCACTTT. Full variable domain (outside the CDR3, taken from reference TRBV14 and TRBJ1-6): EAGVTQFPSHSVIEKGQTVTLRCDPISGHDNLYWYRRVMGKEIKFLLHFVKESKQDESGMPNNRFLAERTGGTYSTLKVQPAELEDSGVYFCASSQGSPLHFGNGTRLTVT.

The CDR3 loop reads CASSYTGLQETQYF. CDR3 DNA sequence: TGTGCCAGCAGCTATACAGGGCTCCAAGAGACCCAGTACTTC. The chain links TRBV5-6 to TRBJ2-5, with D tentatively TRBD1 (6 bases). The CDR3 is 14 amino acids. Looked up from germline, CDR1 is SGHDT and CDR2 is YYEEEE. V was clipped by 3 bases and J by 1 base, with 10 bases between them.